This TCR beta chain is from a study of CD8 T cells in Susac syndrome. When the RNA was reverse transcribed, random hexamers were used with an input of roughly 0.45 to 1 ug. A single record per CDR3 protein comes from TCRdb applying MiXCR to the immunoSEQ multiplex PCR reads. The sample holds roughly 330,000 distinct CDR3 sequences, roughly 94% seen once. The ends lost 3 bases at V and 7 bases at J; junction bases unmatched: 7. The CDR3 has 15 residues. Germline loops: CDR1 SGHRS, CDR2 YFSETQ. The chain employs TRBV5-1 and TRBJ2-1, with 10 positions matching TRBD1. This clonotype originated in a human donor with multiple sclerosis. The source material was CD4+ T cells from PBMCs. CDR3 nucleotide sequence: TGCGCCAGCAGCTCCACCGGGACAGGGGTGAATGAGCAGTTCTTC. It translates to CASSSTGTGVNEQFF.